This entry concerns a single TCR beta chain. These data are taken from a study of shared T cell receptors in the human thymus. The data were produced by immunoSEQ multiplex PCR, yet TCRdb's version contains in-frame clones alone and is incomplete. Seen here are hundreds of thousands of clones, more than 75% observed once, and the top ten hold over 0.008%. The data were also submitted as part of a second study, on human thymus T cells. That report adds: The thymus was resected at corrective cardiac surgery. Usage of V and J genes appeared biased in thymic and blood repertoires. A high degree of thymic repertoire overlap among unrelated individuals was reported in related research.

Sequencing was done on a sample of thymocytes. This sequence was found in a boy younger than two with a congenital heart defect.

Here the CDR3 reads CASSLCTGTGFEKLFF. Here the CDR3 DNA reads TGTGCCAGCAGTTTATGCACGGGGACAGGGTTTGAAAAACTGTTTTTT. The genes are TRBV28 and TRBJ1-4; TRBD1 aligns across 9 bases. The CDR3 is 16 residues long. Germline CDR1 reads MDHEN; CDR2 reads SYDVKM. J gave up 7 bases and V 0 bases, and 6 bases lay outside the gene matches.